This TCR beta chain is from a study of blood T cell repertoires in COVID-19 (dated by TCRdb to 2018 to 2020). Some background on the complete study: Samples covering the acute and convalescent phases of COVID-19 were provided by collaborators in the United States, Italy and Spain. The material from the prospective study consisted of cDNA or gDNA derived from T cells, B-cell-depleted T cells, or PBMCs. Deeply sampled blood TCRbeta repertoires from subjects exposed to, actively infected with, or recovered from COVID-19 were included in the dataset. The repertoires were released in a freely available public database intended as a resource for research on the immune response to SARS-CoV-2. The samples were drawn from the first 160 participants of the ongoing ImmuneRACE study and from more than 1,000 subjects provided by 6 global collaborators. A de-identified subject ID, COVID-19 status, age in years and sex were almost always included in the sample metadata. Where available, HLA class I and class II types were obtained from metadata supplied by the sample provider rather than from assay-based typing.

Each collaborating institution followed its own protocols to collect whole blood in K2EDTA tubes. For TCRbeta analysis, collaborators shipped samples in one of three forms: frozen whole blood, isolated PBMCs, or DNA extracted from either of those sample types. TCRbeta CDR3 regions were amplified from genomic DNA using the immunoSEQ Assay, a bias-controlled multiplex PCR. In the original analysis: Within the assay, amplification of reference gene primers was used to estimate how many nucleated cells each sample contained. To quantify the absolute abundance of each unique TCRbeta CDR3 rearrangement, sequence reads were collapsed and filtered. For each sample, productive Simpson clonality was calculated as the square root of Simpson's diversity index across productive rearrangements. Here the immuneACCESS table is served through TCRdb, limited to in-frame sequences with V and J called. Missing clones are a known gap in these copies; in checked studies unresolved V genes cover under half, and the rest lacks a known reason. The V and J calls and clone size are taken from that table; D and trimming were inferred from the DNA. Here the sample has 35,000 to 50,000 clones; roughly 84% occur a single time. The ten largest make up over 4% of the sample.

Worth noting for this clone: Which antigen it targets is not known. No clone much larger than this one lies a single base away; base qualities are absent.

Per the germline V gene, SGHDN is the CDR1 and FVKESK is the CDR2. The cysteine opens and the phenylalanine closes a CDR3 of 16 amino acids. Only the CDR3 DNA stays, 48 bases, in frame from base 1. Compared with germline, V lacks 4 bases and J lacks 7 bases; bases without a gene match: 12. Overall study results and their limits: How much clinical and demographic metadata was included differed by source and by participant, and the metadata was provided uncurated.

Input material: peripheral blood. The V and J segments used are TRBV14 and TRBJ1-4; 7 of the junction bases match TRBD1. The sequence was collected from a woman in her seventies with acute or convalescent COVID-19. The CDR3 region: CASSRTGLSLGEKLFF. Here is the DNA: TGTGCCAGCAGCCGGACAGGATTAAGCCTTGGTGAAAAACTGTTTTTT. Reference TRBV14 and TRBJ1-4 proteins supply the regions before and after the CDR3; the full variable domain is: EAGVTQFPSHSVIEKGQTVTLRCDPISGHDNLYWYRRVMGKEIKFLLHFVKESKQDESGMPNNRFLAERTGGTYSTLKVQPAELEDSGVYFCASSRTGLSLGEKLFFGSGTQLSVL.